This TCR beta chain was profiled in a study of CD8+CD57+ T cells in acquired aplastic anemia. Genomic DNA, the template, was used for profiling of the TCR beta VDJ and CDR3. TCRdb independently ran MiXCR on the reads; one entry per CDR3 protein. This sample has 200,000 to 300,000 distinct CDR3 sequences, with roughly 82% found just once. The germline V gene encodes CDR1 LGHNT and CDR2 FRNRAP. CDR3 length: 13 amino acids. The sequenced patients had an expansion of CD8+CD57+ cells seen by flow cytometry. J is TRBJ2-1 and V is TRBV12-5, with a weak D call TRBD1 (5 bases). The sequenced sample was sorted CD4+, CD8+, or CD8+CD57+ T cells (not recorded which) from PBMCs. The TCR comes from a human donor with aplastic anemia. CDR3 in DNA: TGTGCCAGCAGATCGGCAGGGTACAATGAGCAGTTCTTC. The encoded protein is CASRSAGYNEQFF. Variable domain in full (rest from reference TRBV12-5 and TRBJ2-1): DARVTQTPRHKVTEMGQEVTMRCQPILGHNTVFWYRQTMMQGLELLAYFRNRAPLDDSGMPKDRFSAEMPDATLATLKIQPSEPRDSAVYFCASRSAGYNEQFFGPGTRLTVL.